Listed below are T cell receptor beta chains from one sample, sequenced in a study of OX40 agonist ivuxolimab in advanced cancers. Sequencing was performed with immunoSEQ multiplex PCR; in TCRdb, only in-frame clones are kept and a portion is missing. The repertoire holds about 48,000 clones, with 85% to 90% as singletons. This material consisted of CD4+ or CD8+ T cells sorted from blood, taken in a trial of the OX40 agonist ivuxolimab. All receptors derive from an adult with an advanced solid tumor such as melanoma, head and neck, liver or kidney cancer. The CDR3 runs from the conserved cysteine through the conserved F or W. D genes are given only for firm matches. Clone size, where shown, is once, few, many, or a class for clones that have expanded.

v_call: TRBV11-2
d_call: TRBD2
clone_size: -
j_call: TRBJ2-3
cdr3_nt: TGTGCCAGCAGCTTTAGACTAGCGGGGGGGCCGGATACGCAGTATTTT
cdr3_aa: CASSFRLAGGPDTQYF

v_call: TRBV6-1
d_call: -
clone_size: -
j_call: TRBJ1-2
cdr3_nt: TGTGCCAGCAGTGTCTTAGGTGGCTACACCTTC
cdr3_aa: CASSVLGGYTF

v_call: TRBV6-1
d_call: -
clone_size: -
j_call: TRBJ2-2
cdr3_nt: TGTGCCACCTTAATCTGGGAAAACACCGGGGAGCTGTTTTTT
cdr3_aa: CATLIWENTGELFF

v_call: TRBV9
d_call: -
clone_size: once
j_call: TRBJ2-5
cdr3_nt: TGTGCCAGCAGCGTAGTCGGACAGGGAGGGGAGACCCAGTACTTC
cdr3_aa: CASSVVGQGGETQYF

v_call: TRBV5-8
d_call: -
clone_size: -
j_call: TRBJ2-1
cdr3_nt: TGTGCCAGCAGCCAAGTAATACGATCCTACAATGAGCAGTTCTTC
cdr3_aa: CASSQVIRSYNEQFF

v_call: TRBV5-6
d_call: -
clone_size: -
j_call: TRBJ2-5
cdr3_nt: TGTGCCAGCAGCTCCTCTCTAGGGATACAAGAGACCCAGTACTTC
cdr3_aa: CASSSSLGIQETQYF

v_call: TRBV9
d_call: TRBD1
clone_size: few
j_call: TRBJ2-7
cdr3_nt: TGTGCCAGCAGCGGGACAGGGGGCGAGCAGTACTTC
cdr3_aa: CASSGTGGEQYF

v_call: TRBV7-8
d_call: TRBD1
clone_size: -
j_call: TRBJ1-6
cdr3_nt: TGTGCCAGCAGCTCCGGACAGGGACATTCACCCCTCCACTTT
cdr3_aa: CASSSGQGHSPLHF

v_call: TRBV19
d_call: -
clone_size: -
j_call: TRBJ1-5
cdr3_nt: TGTGCCAGTAGTCTCAGCCTGTGGCCCCAGCATTTT
cdr3_aa: CASSLSLWPQHF

v_call: TRBV6-5
d_call: -
clone_size: -
j_call: TRBJ2-2
cdr3_nt: TGTGCCAGCAGAGCCACTAGTCACACCGGGGAGCTGTTTTTT
cdr3_aa: CASRATSHTGELFF

v_call: TRBV10-3
d_call: -
clone_size: -
j_call: TRBJ2-1
cdr3_nt: TGTGCCATCAGTGAGTCGACGGACTATGCCTACAATGAGCAGTTCTTC
cdr3_aa: CAISESTDYAYNEQFF

v_call: TRBV11-2
d_call: TRBD1
clone_size: -
j_call: TRBJ2-5
cdr3_nt: TGTGCCAGCAGCTTCCCCCGGGACAGGGGTAGTCAAGAGACCCAGTACTTC
cdr3_aa: CASSFPRDRGSQETQYF

v_call: TRBV14
d_call: -
clone_size: -
j_call: TRBJ2-7
cdr3_nt: TGTGCCAGCAGCCCTAGGTTTGGCAGGGCTTACGAGCAGTACTTC
cdr3_aa: CASSPRFGRAYEQYF

v_call: TRBV13
d_call: TRBD1
clone_size: -
j_call: TRBJ2-1
cdr3_nt: TGTGCCAGCAGCTCTCGGGGACAGGGTTACAATGAGCAGTTCTTC
cdr3_aa: CASSSRGQGYNEQFF

v_call: TRBV5-4
d_call: -
clone_size: few
j_call: TRBJ1-1
cdr3_nt: TGTGCCAGCAGCTTGGGATTAGAAGCTTTCTTT
cdr3_aa: CASSLGLEAFF

v_call: TRBV11-2
d_call: TRBD2
clone_size: -
j_call: TRBJ2-5
cdr3_nt: TGTGCCAGCAGCCCCACCCTTGGACTAGCGGTCGAGACCCAGTACTTC
cdr3_aa: CASSPTLGLAVETQYF

v_call: TRBV5-1
d_call: TRBD2
clone_size: -
j_call: TRBJ2-3
cdr3_nt: TGCGCCAGCAGCTCCGGTACGGGACTAGCGGCCTATACGCAGTATTTT
cdr3_aa: CASSSGTGLAAYTQYF

v_call: TRBV5-1
d_call: -
clone_size: -
j_call: TRBJ2-3
cdr3_nt: TGCGCCAGCAGCGGGACGGTTAGCACAGATACGCAGTATTTT
cdr3_aa: CASSGTVSTDTQYF

v_call: TRBV5-1
d_call: -
clone_size: -
j_call: TRBJ2-1
cdr3_nt: TGCGCCAGCAGCTTGGAGTGGGGGCCAGGGAGTGAGCAGTTCTTC
cdr3_aa: CASSLEWGPGSEQFF

v_call: TRBV4-1
d_call: -
clone_size: -
j_call: TRBJ2-5
cdr3_nt: TGCGCCAGCAGCTGGGGACGGGCCCAAGAGACCCAGTACTTC
cdr3_aa: CASSWGRAQETQYF

v_call: TRBV28
d_call: -
clone_size: -
j_call: TRBJ2-2
cdr3_nt: TGTGCCAGCAGCCCTACTCCCGGGGAGCTGTTTTTT
cdr3_aa: CASSPTPGELFF

v_call: TRBV15
d_call: TRBD1
clone_size: -
j_call: TRBJ2-2
cdr3_nt: TGTGCCACCAGCAGAGGGACAGGCTTCGGGGAGCTGTTTTTT
cdr3_aa: CATSRGTGFGELFF

v_call: TRBV4-1
d_call: -
clone_size: -
j_call: TRBJ2-7
cdr3_nt: TGCGCCAGCAGCCAAGAATCCTCAGACAGGAGTACCTACGAGCAGTACTTC
cdr3_aa: CASSQESSDRSTYEQYF

v_call: TRBV15
d_call: TRBD2
clone_size: few
j_call: TRBJ2-1
cdr3_nt: TGTGCCACCAGCGGAGGGACTAGCGGGAGTAATGAGCAGTTCTTC
cdr3_aa: CATSGGTSGSNEQFF

v_call: TRBV5-1
d_call: -
clone_size: -
j_call: TRBJ2-7
cdr3_nt: TGCGCCAGCAGCCCCCCCAGACAAGCCTACGAGCAGTACTTC
cdr3_aa: CASSPPRQAYEQYF

v_call: TRBV2
d_call: -
clone_size: -
j_call: TRBJ2-2
cdr3_nt: TGTGCCAGCAGTGAAGCGCTTGGGCGGGGGAACACCGGGGAGCTGTTTTTT
cdr3_aa: CASSEALGRGNTGELFF

v_call: TRBV7-9
d_call: TRBD1
clone_size: -
j_call: TRBJ2-7
cdr3_nt: TGTGCTACAGGGGGTCCCGGAGAGCAGTACTTC
cdr3_aa: CATGGPGEQYF

v_call: TRBV5-4
d_call: TRBD1
clone_size: -
j_call: TRBJ1-6
cdr3_nt: TGTGCCAGCAGCACAGGACAGGGTGATTCACCCCTCCACTTT
cdr3_aa: CASSTGQGDSPLHF

v_call: TRBV7-9
d_call: -
clone_size: -
j_call: TRBJ2-7
cdr3_nt: TGTGCCAGCAGTCGGGACATAGGATCCTACGAGCAGTACTTC
cdr3_aa: CASSRDIGSYEQYF

v_call: TRBV21-1
d_call: -
clone_size: -
j_call: TRBJ1-2
cdr3_nt: TGTGCCAGAGGGGGAGGGTGGGGGCACTGCTATGGCTACACCTTC
cdr3_aa: CARGGGWGHCYGYTF

v_call: TRBV6-5
d_call: -
clone_size: once
j_call: TRBJ1-1
cdr3_nt: TGTGCCAGCAGTTCGGTTAGGGCTGACACTGAAGCTTTCTTT
cdr3_aa: CASSSVRADTEAFF

v_call: TRBV7-9
d_call: -
clone_size: -
j_call: TRBJ2-3
cdr3_nt: TGTGCCAGCAGCTTGGGCACAGATACGCAGTATTTT
cdr3_aa: CASSLGTDTQYF

v_call: TRBV5-5
d_call: -
clone_size: -
j_call: TRBJ1-1
cdr3_nt: TGTGCCAGCAGCGTGGTTTGGGGGGCGGCTGAAGCTTTCTTT
cdr3_aa: CASSVVWGAAEAFF

v_call: TRBV27
d_call: TRBD1
clone_size: -
j_call: TRBJ2-7
cdr3_nt: TGTGCCAGCAGTTTGGCCGGGACAGCTACGCCTCTTCCCTACGAGCAGTACTTC
cdr3_aa: CASSLAGTATPLPYEQYF

v_call: TRBV6-5
d_call: TRBD2
clone_size: -
j_call: TRBJ2-7
cdr3_nt: TGTGCCAGCAGCGACACAGGCGGGAGGGCCTACGAGCAGTACTTC
cdr3_aa: CASSDTGGRAYEQYF

v_call: TRBV11-2
d_call: TRBD2
clone_size: once
j_call: TRBJ2-7
cdr3_nt: TGTGCCAGCAGCTTAGTACGGGGACTAGCGGGGGACGAGCAGTACTTC
cdr3_aa: CASSLVRGLAGDEQYF

v_call: TRBV27
d_call: -
clone_size: -
j_call: TRBJ2-2
cdr3_nt: TGTGCCAGCAGTCCCACAGGGTTTGCCACCGGGGAGCTGTTTTTT
cdr3_aa: CASSPTGFATGELFF

v_call: TRBV7-9
d_call: -
clone_size: -
j_call: TRBJ1-2
cdr3_nt: TGTGCCAGCAGCCAGGGCGGGGAATGGTATGGCTACACCTTC
cdr3_aa: CASSQGGEWYGYTF

v_call: TRBV5-5
d_call: TRBD1
clone_size: -
j_call: TRBJ2-3
cdr3_nt: TGTGCCGGGACTCCGGGACAGGTCTCAGATACGCAGTATTTT
cdr3_aa: CAGTPGQVSDTQYF

v_call: TRBV28
d_call: TRBD1
clone_size: -
j_call: TRBJ1-4
cdr3_nt: TGTGCCAGCAGTTTAGGGACAGCGAATGAAAAACTGTTTTTT
cdr3_aa: CASSLGTANEKLFF